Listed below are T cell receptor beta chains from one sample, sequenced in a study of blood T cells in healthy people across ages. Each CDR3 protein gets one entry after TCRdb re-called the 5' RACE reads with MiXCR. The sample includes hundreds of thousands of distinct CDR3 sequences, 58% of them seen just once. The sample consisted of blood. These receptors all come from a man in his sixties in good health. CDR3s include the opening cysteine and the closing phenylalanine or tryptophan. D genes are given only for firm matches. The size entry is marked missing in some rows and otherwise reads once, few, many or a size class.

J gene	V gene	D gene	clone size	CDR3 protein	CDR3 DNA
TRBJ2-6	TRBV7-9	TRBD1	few	CASSPGTGFLGANVLTF	TGTGCCAGCAGCCCAGGGACAGGGTTTCTTGGGGCCAACGTCCTGACTTTC
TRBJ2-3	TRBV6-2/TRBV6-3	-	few	CASKPPGALTDTQYF	TGTGCCAGCAAGCCCCCGGGGGCCCTCACAGATACGCAGTATTTT
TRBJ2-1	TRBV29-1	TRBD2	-	CSVVAGGTYNEQFF	TGCAGCGTTGTAGCGGGGGGTACCTACAACGAGCAGTTCTTC
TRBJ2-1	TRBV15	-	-	CATSGRLVEDEQFF	TGTGCCACCAGCGGCCGGTTGGTCGAGGATGAGCAGTTCTTC
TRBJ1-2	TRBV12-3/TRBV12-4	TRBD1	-	CASSLQGGTFGSTF	TGTGCCAGCAGTCTACAGGGGGGAACGTTTGGCTCCACCTTC
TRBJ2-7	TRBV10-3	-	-	CAISPEGWGYEQYF	TGTGCCATCAGCCCCGAAGGGTGGGGCTACGAGCAGTACTTC
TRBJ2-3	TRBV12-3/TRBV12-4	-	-	CASSYAGNTQYF	TGTGCCAGCAGTTATGCAGGGAATACGCAGTATTTT
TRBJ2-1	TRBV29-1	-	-	CSGQQGPGEQFF	TGCAGCGGCCAGCAGGGGCCCGGTGAGCAGTTCTTC
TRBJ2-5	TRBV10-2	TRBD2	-	CASSQLAGGPETQYF	TGCGCCAGCAGTCAACTAGCGGGGGGGCCGGAGACCCAGTACTTC
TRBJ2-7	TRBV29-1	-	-	CSVEGPGIREQYF	TGCAGCGTGGAGGGACCCGGGATACGGGAGCAGTACTTC
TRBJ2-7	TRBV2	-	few	CASSEKVNSYEQYF	TGTGCCAGCAGTGAAAAGGTCAACTCCTACGAGCAGTACTTC
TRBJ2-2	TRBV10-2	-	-	CASSPEVTGELFF	TGCGCCAGCAGCCCTGAGGTCACCGGGGAGCTGTTTTTT
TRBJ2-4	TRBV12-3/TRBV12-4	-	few	CASSDHVAKNIQYF	TGTGCCAGCAGCGACCACGTGGCCAAAAACATTCAGTACTTC
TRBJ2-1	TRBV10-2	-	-	CASSESSSEDYNEQFF	TGCGCCAGCAGTGAGTCTTCTAGCGAGGATTACAATGAGCAGTTCTTC
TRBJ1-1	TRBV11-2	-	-	CASSLHRWDTEAFF	TGTGCCAGCAGCCTACATCGCTGGGACACTGAAGCTTTCTTT
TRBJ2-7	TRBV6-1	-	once	CASILRRIFYEQYF	TGTGCCAGCATCCTCCGCCGTATTTTTTACGAGCAGTACTTC
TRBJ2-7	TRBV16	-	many	CASQEGDGEQYF	TGTGCCAGTCAGGAGGGGGACGGGGAGCAGTACTTC
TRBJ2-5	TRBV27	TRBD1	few	CASSQQGGETQYF	TGTGCCAGCAGTCAACAGGGGGGAGAGACCCAGTACTTC
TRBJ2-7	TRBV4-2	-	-	CASSQEWLESYEQYF	TGTGCCAGCAGCCAAGAATGGCTAGAGTCCTACGAGCAGTACTTC
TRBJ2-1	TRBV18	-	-	CASSVRQGGDNEQFF	TGTGCCAGCTCAGTCCGACAGGGAGGGGACAATGAGCAGTTCTTC
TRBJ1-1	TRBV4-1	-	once	CASSQGRGGLTEAFF	TGCGCCAGCAGCCAAGGTCGAGGCGGACTCACTGAAGCTTTCTTT
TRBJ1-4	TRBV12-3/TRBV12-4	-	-	CASSSNREGREKLFF	TGTGCCAGCAGTTCCAACAGGGAAGGACGCGAAAAACTGTTTTTT
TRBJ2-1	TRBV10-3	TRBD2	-	CAITPEAGVLFF	TGTGCCATCACCCCCGAAGCGGGGGTATTGTTCTTC
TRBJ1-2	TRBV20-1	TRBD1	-	CSARPTDRAYGYTF	TGCAGTGCTAGACCTACTGACAGGGCCTATGGCTACACCTTC
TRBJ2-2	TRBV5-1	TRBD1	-	CASSLTGTGDTGELFF	TGCGCCAGCAGCTTGACCGGGACAGGGGACACCGGGGAGCTGTTTTTT
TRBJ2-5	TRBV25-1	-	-	CASSVSLGQETQYF	TGTGCCAGTAGCGTGTCGCTAGGACAAGAGACCCAGTACTTC
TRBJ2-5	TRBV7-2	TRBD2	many	CASSLGLAGQETQYF	TGTGCCAGCAGCCTCGGACTAGCGGGGCAAGAGACCCAGTACTTC
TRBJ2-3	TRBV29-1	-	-	CSVAEAGHTDTQYF	TGCAGCGTTGCAGAGGCGGGCCACACAGATACGCAGTATTTT
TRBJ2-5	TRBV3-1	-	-	CASSQSRGVGETQYF	TGTGCCAGCAGCCAATCCAGGGGGGTAGGGGAGACCCAGTACTTC
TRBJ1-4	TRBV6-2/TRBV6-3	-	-	CASSHPRTTNEKLFF	TGTGCCAGCAGTCACCCCCGGACAACTAATGAAAAACTGTTTTTT
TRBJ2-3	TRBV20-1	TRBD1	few	CSAGRGRGDTQYF	TGCAGTGCTGGCAGGGGGCGCGGAGATACGCAGTATTTT
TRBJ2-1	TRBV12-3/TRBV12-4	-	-	CASRDGAYNEQFF	TGTGCCAGCAGGGATGGCGCCTACAATGAGCAGTTCTTC
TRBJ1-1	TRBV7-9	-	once	CASSRGTRMNTEAFF	TGTGCCAGCAGCAGAGGGACAAGAATGAACACTGAAGCTTTCTTT
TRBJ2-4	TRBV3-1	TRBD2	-	CASSQTSDTKQYF	TGTGCCAGCAGCCAGACTAGCGACACTAAGCAGTACTTC
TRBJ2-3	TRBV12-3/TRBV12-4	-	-	CASRQGWGDTQYF	TGTGCCAGCAGGCAAGGATGGGGGGATACGCAGTATTTT
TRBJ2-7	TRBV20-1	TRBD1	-	CSAARGPRDEQYF	TGCAGTGCTGCCAGGGGGCCGAGGGACGAGCAGTACTTC
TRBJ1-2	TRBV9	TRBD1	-	CASSARTGSDGYTF	TGTGCCAGCAGCGCCAGGACAGGGTCTGATGGCTACACCTTC
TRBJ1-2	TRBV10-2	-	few	CASSPMDGFYGYTF	TGCGCCAGCAGCCCAATGGACGGCTTCTATGGCTACACCTTC
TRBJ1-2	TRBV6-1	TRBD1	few	CASRGTGGRNYGYTF	TGTGCCAGCAGAGGGACAGGGGGTCGGAACTATGGCTACACCTTC
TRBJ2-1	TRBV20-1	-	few	CSATGFKNEQFF	TGCAGTGCAACGGGTTTTAAGAATGAGCAGTTCTTC
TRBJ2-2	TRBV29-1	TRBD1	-	CSVAGGWNTGELFF	TGCAGCGTGGCAGGGGGTTGGAACACCGGGGAGCTGTTTTTT
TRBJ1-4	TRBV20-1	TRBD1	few	CSARGVRQGAETNEKLFF	TGCAGTGCTAGGGGTGTCCGACAGGGGGCGGAAACTAATGAAAAACTGTTTTTT
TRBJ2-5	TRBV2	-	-	CANSEGHREGETQYF	TGTGCCAACAGTGAAGGGCACAGGGAAGGGGAGACCCAGTACTTC
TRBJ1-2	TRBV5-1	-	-	CASSLGAGPIPLGYTF	TGCGCCAGCAGCTTGGGAGCGGGGCCAATTCCCCTTGGCTACACCTTC
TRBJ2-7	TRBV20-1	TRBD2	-	CSAIESGGGYEQYF	TGCAGTGCTATTGAATCGGGAGGTGGGTACGAGCAGTACTTC
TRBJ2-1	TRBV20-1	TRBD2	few	CSARVLGGGAYNEQFF	TGCAGTGCCAGAGTGTTAGGCGGGGGAGCCTACAATGAGCAGTTCTTC